A single sample gave rise to the 13 T cell receptor beta chains below, sequenced in a study of blood T cell repertoires in COVID-19. Sequencing used immunoSEQ multiplex PCR; TCRdb keeps in-frame clones, though not all of them. The repertoire holds under 250,000 clones, approximately 80% seen once, with approximately 30% in the top ten. Sequencing was carried out using peripheral blood. These receptors originate from a man aged 40-55 years with acute or convalescent COVID-19.

The chain uses TRBV3-1 (or the pseudogene TRBV3-2) and TRBJ1-4, with 8 bases aligning to TRBD1. Unmatched junction bases numbered 6, after V lost 4 bases and J lost 8 bases. Germline CDR1 LGHDT, CDR2 YNNKEL (reference sequence). The CDR3 contains 14 residues. CDR3 DNA: TGTGCCAGCAGCCTCAGACAGGGGAACGAAAAACTGTTTTTT. Residues: CASSLRQGNEKLFF.

The rearrangement links TRBV2 to TRBJ1-1, with 11 bases aligning to TRBD1. Per germline, CDR1 SNHLY and CDR2 FYNNEI. The V segment lost 7 bases and the J segment 4 bases; nucleotides outside the gene matches: 8. CDR3 length: 15 amino acids. The CDR3 DNA reads TGTGCCAGCAATTTAGGACAGGGGGCGAGCACTGAAGCTTTCTTT. Residues: CASNLGQGASTEAFF.

The rearrangement joins TRBV2 to TRBJ2-3, with D possibly matching TRBD2 (5 bases). This CDR3 contains 17 residues. Germline CDR1 is SNHLY and CDR2 is FYNNEI. V was clipped by 7 bases and J by 2 bases, with 22 bases between them. CDR3 region: CASIQPGVLAHTDTQYF. Here the CDR3 DNA reads TGTGCCAGCATTCAGCCCGGGGTCTTGGCCCACACAGATACGCAGTATTTT.

This clone came up once. The rearrangement uses TRBV6-1 and TRBJ1-2, with TRBD1 identical over 10 bases. After removal of 3 bases from V and 1 base from J, the junction contained 5 bases not matched to a gene. Germline-derived CDR1 and CDR2 are MNHNS and SASEGT. The CDR3 spans 16 residues. The CDR3 DNA follows: TGTGCCAGCAGTGATGCGGGACAGGGGTATAACTATGGCTACACCTTC. This gives the protein CASSDAGQGYNYGYTF.

This rearrangement joins TRBV6-5 to TRBJ1-1; D not certain. The CDR3 contains 13 residues. V was cut by 6 bases and J by 3 bases, with 11 bases left in between. In germline, CDR1 is MNHEY, CDR2 SVGAGI. CDR3: CASSGLVDTEAFF. The CDR3 DNA sequence: TGTGCCAGCAGCGGACTCGTGGACACTGAAGCTTTCTTT.

The chain links TRBV7-9 to TRBJ2-3, with 10 bases fitting TRBD2. Unmatched junction bases numbered 5, after V lost 1 base and J lost 4 bases. Germline loops: CDR1 SEHNR, CDR2 FQNEAQ (reference sequence). The CDR3 has 16 amino acids. The CDR3 DNA reads TGTGCCAGCAGCTTAGTCCGAGCGGGAGGGTCAGATACGCAGTATTTT. It yields the protein CASSLVRAGGSDTQYF.

A single count supports this clone. This chain connects TRBV20-1 to TRBJ2-4; 7 bases align to TRBD1. The CDR3 is 15 residues long. V trimming: 3 bases; J trimming: 1 base; junction bases outside the gene matches: 6. The V gene's germline CDR1 is DFQATT and CDR2 SNEGSKA (reference sequence). DNA for the CDR3: TGCAGTGCTAGTCCGACAGGGTTGGCCAAAAACATTCAGTACTTC. Protein product: CSASPTGLAKNIQYF.

V usage is TRBV20-1 and J usage is TRBJ2-7, with D possibly matching TRBD2 (5 bases). The CDR3 loop spans 11 amino acids. V shed 4 bases and J shed 4 bases, with 8 bases lying between them. Germline loops: CDR1 DFQATT, CDR2 SNEGSKA (reference sequence). CDR3 bases: TGCAGTGCTAAGGAGCGGTACGAGCAGTACTTC. It is translated as CSAKERYEQYF.

V is TRBV6-5 and J is TRBJ1-1; D is undetermined. Germline loops: CDR1 MNHEY, CDR2 SVGAGI. With 8 bases removed from V and 0 bases from J, the gap between germline ends came to 13 bases. The CDR3 contains 14 residues. The CDR3 spells CASHVRSLNTEAFF. Here the CDR3 DNA reads TGTGCCAGCCACGTCAGATCCTTGAACACTGAAGCTTTCTTT.

The rearrangement joins TRBV6-5 to TRBJ2-6; D gene ambiguous. This CDR3 is built from 14 residues. Germline assignment: CDR1 MNHEY and CDR2 SVGAGI. The germline V and J ends were trimmed by 7 bases and 4 bases, with 11 bases remaining between them. As DNA, the CDR3 is TGTGCCAGCAATCTCAACAGAGGGGCCAACGTCCTGACTTTC. Protein product: CASNLNRGANVLTF.

The V call is TRBV18, the J call TRBJ1-4; D is ambiguous. Germline V CDR1 and CDR2: KGHSH, LQKENI. Trimming took 3 bases from V and 0 from J, leaving 11 bases between them. This CDR3 contains 16 residues. CDR3 amino acids: CASSPRQASTNEKLFF. The CDR3 region has the DNA TGTGCCAGCTCACCGAGACAAGCTTCAACTAATGAAAAACTGTTTTTT.

The chain has TRBV11-2 and TRBJ1-1; no reliable D call. Germline CDR1 reads SGHAT; CDR2 reads FQNNGV. The CDR3 length is 13 residues. V was shortened by 3 bases and J by 5 bases, with 10 bases between the two germline ends. The CDR3 DNA sequence: TGTGCCAGCAGCTTCGGGGTGAGGACTGAAGCTTTCTTT. Protein sequence: CASSFGVRTEAFF. Together with reference TRBV11-2 and TRBJ1-1, the CDR3 gives the full variable domain: EAGVAQSPRYKIIEKRQSVAFWCNPISGHATLYWYQQILGQGPKLLIQFQNNGVVDDSQLPKDRFSAERLKGVDSTLKIQPAKLEDSAVYLCASSFGVRTEAFFGQGTRLTVV.

This clone was observed once. The rearrangement joins TRBV10-3 to TRBJ2-1, with 9 bases fitting TRBD1. J was trimmed by 6 bases and V by 0 bases; bases with no gene match: 15. The germline V gene has CDR1 ENHRY and CDR2 SYGVKD. This CDR3 region has 19 residues. For the CDR3, the DNA is TGTGCCATCAGTGAGTCCGGGGGACTGGGACAGGGAAGGGGCAATGAGCAGTTCTTC. Translation: CAISESGGLGQGRGNEQFF.